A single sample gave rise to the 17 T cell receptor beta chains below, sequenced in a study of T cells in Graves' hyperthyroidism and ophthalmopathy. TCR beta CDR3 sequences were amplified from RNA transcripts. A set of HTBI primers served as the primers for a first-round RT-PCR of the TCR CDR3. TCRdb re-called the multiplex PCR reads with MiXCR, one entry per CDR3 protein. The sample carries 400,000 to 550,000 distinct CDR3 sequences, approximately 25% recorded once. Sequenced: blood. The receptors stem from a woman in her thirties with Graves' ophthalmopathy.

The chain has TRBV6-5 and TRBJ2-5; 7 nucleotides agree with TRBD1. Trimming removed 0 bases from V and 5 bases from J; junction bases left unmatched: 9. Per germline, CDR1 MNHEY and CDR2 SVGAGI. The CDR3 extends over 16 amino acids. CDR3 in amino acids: CASSYSGRGCGETQYF. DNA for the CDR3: TGTGCCAGCAGTTACTCGGGCAGGGGGTGTGGGGAGACCCAGTACTTC.

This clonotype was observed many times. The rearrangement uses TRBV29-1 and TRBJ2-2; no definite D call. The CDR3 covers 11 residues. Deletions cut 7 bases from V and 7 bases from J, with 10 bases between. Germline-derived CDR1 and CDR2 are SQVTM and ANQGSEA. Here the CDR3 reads CSAADHGELFF. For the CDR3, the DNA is TGCAGCGCCGCCGATCACGGGGAGCTGTTTTTT.

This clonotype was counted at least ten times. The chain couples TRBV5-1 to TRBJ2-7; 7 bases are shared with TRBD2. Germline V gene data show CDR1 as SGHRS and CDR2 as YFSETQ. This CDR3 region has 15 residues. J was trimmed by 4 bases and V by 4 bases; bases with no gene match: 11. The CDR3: CASSPTGTMTYEQYF. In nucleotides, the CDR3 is TGCGCCAGCAGCCCGACCGGGACTATGACTTACGAGCAGTACTTC.

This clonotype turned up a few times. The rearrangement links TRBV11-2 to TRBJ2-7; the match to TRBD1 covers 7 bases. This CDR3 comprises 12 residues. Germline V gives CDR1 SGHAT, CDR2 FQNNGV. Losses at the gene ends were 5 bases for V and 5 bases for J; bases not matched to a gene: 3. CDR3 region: CASSDRVHEQYF. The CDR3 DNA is TGTGCCAGCAGCGACAGGGTCCACGAGCAGTACTTC.

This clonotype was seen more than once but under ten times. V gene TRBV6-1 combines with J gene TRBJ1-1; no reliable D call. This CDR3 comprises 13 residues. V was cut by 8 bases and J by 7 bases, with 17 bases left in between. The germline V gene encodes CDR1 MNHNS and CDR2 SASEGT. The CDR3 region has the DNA TGTGCCAGCCCCTCGAGTCTCGGCCGTGAAGCTTTCTTT. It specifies CASPSSLGREAFF.

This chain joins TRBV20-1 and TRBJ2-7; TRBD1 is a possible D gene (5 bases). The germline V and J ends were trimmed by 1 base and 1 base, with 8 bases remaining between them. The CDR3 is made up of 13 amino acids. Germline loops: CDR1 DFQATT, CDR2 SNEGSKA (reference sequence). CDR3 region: CSARGRGSYEQYF. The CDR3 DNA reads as TGCAGTGCTAGAGGTAGGGGATCCTACGAGCAGTACTTC.

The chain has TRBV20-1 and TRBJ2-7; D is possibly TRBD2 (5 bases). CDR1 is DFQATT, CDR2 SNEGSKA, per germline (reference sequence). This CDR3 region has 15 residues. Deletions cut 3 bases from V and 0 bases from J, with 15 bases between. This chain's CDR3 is CSARGGGSFSYEQYF. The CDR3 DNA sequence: TGCAGTGCTAGGGGTGGCGGGTCCTTCTCCTACGAGCAGTACTTC.

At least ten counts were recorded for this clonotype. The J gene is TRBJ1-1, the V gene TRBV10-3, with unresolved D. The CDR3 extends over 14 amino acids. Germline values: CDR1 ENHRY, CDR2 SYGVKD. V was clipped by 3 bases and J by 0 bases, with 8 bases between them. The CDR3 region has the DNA TGTGCCATCAGTGATGCCAGGCTGAACACTGAAGCTTTCTTT. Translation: CAISDARLNTEAFF.

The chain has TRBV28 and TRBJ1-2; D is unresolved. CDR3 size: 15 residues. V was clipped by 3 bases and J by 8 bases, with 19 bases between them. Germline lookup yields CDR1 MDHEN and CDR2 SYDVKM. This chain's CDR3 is CASSFNDLPARGYTF. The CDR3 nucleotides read TGTGCCAGCAGTTTTAATGACCTTCCTGCGAGGGGCTACACCTTC.

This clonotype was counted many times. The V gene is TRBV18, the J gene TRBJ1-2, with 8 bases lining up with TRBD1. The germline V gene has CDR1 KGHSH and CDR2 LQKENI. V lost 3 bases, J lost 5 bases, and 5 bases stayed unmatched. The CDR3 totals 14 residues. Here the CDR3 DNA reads TGTGCCAGCTCACCGGGACAGGCTCTATATGGCTACACCTTC. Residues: CASSPGQALYGYTF.

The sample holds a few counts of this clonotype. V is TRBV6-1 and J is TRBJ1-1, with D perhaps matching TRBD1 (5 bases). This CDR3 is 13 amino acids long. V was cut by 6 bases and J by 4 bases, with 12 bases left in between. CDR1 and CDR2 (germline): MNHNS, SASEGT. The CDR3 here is CASRGPQGTEAFF. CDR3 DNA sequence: TGTGCCAGCAGGGGCCCGCAGGGCACTGAAGCTTTCTTT.

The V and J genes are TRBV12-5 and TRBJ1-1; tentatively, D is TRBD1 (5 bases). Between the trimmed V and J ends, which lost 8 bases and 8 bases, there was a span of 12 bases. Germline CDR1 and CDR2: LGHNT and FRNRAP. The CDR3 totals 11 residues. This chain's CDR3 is CASIQSGEAFF. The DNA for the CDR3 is TGTGCTAGTATTCAATCAGGGGAAGCTTTCTTT.

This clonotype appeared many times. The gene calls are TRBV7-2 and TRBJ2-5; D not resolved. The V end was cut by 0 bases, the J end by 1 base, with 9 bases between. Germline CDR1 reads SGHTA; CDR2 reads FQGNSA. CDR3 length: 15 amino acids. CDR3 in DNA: TGTGCCAGCAGCTTAGCATCGCTACCCCAAGAGACCCAGTACTTC. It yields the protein CASSLASLPQETQYF.

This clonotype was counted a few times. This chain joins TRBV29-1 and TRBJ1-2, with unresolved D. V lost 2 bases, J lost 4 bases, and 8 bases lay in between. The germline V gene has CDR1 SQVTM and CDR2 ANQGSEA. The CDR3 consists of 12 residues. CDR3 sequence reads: CSVELSTYGYTF. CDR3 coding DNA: TGCAGCGTTGAACTAAGTACCTATGGCTACACCTTC.

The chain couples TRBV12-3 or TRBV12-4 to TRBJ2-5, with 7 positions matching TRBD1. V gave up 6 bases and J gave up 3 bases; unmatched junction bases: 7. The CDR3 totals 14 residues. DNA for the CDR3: TGTGCCAGCAGCGAGACAGGGAAGGAAGAGACCCAGTACTTC. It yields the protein CASSETGKEETQYF.

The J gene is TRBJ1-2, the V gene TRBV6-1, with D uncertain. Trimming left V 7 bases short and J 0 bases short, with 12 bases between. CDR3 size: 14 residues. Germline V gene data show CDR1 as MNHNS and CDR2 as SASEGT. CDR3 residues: CASKPEVANYGYTF. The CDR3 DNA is TGTGCCAGCAAACCAGAGGTAGCTAACTATGGCTACACCTTC.

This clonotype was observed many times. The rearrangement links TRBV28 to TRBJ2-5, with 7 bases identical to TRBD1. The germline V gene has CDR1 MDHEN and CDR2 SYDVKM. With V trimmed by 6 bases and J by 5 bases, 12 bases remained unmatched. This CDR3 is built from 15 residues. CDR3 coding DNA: TGTGCCAGCAGCTCTAACAGGGGTTGGGAGGAGACCCAGTACTTC. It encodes CASSSNRGWEETQYF.